A single sample is the source of the 16 T cell receptor beta chains below, sequenced in a study of CD8 T cells in ankylosing spondylitis. Study-level results: Typical of ankylosing spondylitis blood, it appeared, was a TCR beta motif of fewer than ten highly homologous variants.

TCRdb used MiXCR to reprocess the 5' RACE reads, holding one entry per CDR3 protein. The table has roughly 440,000 distinct CDR3 sequences, roughly 18% seen once. No antigen is known for these receptors. The material sequenced was blood, either unsorted or a sorted T cell fraction (not recorded which). The receptors stem from a male donor with ankylosing spondylitis.

The J gene is TRBJ2-5, the V gene TRBV12-3 or TRBV12-4; possible D gene TRBD2, 6 bases. V lost 7 bases and J lost 3, with 21 bases in between. The CDR3 runs to 16 residues. In DNA form, the CDR3 reads TGTGCCAGCACCGCCTTGGCGGAGGGGTGGGAAGAGACCCAGTACTTC. It translates to CASTALAEGWEETQYF.

The genes are TRBV6-2 or TRBV6-3 and TRBJ2-3, with 7 bases that match TRBD2. The germline V gene encodes CDR1 MNHEY and CDR2 SVGEGT. The CDR3 extends over 11 amino acids. After removal of 5 bases from V and 13 bases from J, the junction contained 6 bases not matched to a gene. CDR3 in DNA: TGTGCCAGCAGTAACCAGGGAGGGAAGTATTTT. It yields the protein CASSNQGGKYF.

This clonotype was seen many times. This chain uses TRBV5-1 with TRBJ2-2; D gene uncertain. This CDR3 is 14 amino acids long. Germline CDR1 and CDR2: SGHRS and YFSETQ. V gave up 0 bases and J gave up 4 bases, with 7 bases separating them. The CDR3 coding sequence is TGCGCCAGCAGCTTGGGGCGCGTCACCGGGGAGCTGTTTTTT. It codes for CASSLGRVTGELFF. Variable domain in full (rest from reference TRBV5-1 and TRBJ2-2): KAGVTQTPRYLIKTRGQQVTLSCSPISGHRSVSWYQQTPGQGLQFLFEYFSETQRNKGNFPGRFSGRQFSNSRSEMNVSTLELGDSALYLCASSLGRVTGELFFGEGSRLTVL.

Only a few counts were recorded for this clonotype. The chain has TRBV6-1 and TRBJ1-2; D is undetermined. Germline V gene sequence: CDR1 MNHNS, CDR2 SASEGT. V was pared by 5 bases and J by 5 bases, with 12 bases between. The CDR3 is made up of 13 amino acids. CDR3 nucleotide sequence: TGTGCCAGCAGTCCTGACCTGGGGTATGGCTACACCTTC. Residues: CASSPDLGYGYTF.

V and J are TRBV20-1 and TRBJ2-3; D is perhaps TRBD2 (6 bases). Germline loops: CDR1 DFQATT, CDR2 SNEGSKA (reference sequence). The CDR3 spans 13 residues. With 4 bases removed from V and 6 bases from J, the gap between germline ends came to 14 bases. Here the CDR3 reads CSAMGLTLDTQYF. The CDR3 DNA follows: TGCAGTGCTATGGGACTTACTTTGGATACGCAGTATTTT.

This clonotype has just a few counts. The rearrangement uses TRBV12-3 or TRBV12-4 and TRBJ2-2, with 8 bases lining up with TRBD1. The CDR3 is made up of 15 amino acids. Trimming cost V 8 bases and J 1 base; bases outside gene matches: 6. In DNA form, the CDR3 reads TGTGCCAGCCGAACCGACAGGGGGAACACCGGGGAGCTGTTTTTT. Its translation: CASRTDRGNTGELFF.

The sample holds many counts of this clonotype. The chain carries TRBV12-3 or TRBV12-4 and TRBJ2-7; possible D gene TRBD1, 5 bases. The V end was cut by 6 bases, the J end by 0 bases, with 12 bases between. CDR3 length: 14 amino acids. CDR3 protein: CASRSTGNSYEQYF. In DNA form, the CDR3 reads TGTGCCAGCAGGAGTACAGGTAACTCCTACGAGCAGTACTTC.

The chain employs TRBV15 and TRBJ2-6; the D is unclear. The CDR3 runs to 16 residues. Trimming left V 0 bases short and J 1 base short, with 7 bases between. Germline V gene lookup returns CDR1 LNHNV and CDR2 YYDKDF (reference sequence). The CDR3, as DNA: TGTGCCACCAGCAGAGATCGAGCGTCTGGGGCCAACGTCCTGACTTTC. Translation: CATSRDRASGANVLTF.

Note on this clonotype: One base away lies a much larger clone, so this may be a sequencing read error. The DNA of the CDR3 is TGTGCCACCAGTCTCGACAGTGGTCCCCTAGAGACCCAGTACTTC. Translated, it gives CATSLDSGPLETQYF. The chain couples TRBV12-3 or TRBV12-4 to TRBJ2-5; tentatively, D is TRBD1 (5 bases). The CDR3 contains 15 residues.

This clonotype turned up a few times. The chain uses TRBV19 and TRBJ2-3, with TRBD1 identical over 7 bases. This CDR3 contains 15 residues. The trim removed 4 bases at V and 1 base at J, leaving 5 bases unmatched. Germline V gives CDR1 LNHDA, CDR2 SQIVND (reference sequence). The CDR3 spells CASSTGQDRTDTQYF. Here the CDR3 DNA reads TGTGCCAGTAGTACCGGACAGGACCGCACAGATACGCAGTATTTT.

This clonotype was detected only a few times. The chain recombines TRBV2 with TRBJ2-3; 8 bases line up with TRBD2. The CDR3 is 14 amino acids. V dropped 6 bases and J dropped 4; count of bases not matched to a gene: 6. Germline loops: CDR1 SNHLY, CDR2 FYNNEI. CDR3 in DNA: TGTGCCAGCAGGATGACTAGCGTTTCAGATACGCAGTATTTT. Amino acid sequence: CASRMTSVSDTQYF.

V and J are TRBV20-1 and TRBJ2-1; TRBD2 matches at 11 bases. Per germline, CDR1 DFQATT and CDR2 SNEGSKA (reference sequence). Trimming removed 6 bases from V and 7 bases from J; junction bases left unmatched: 11. The CDR3 has 15 amino acids. The chain's CDR3 is CSAAGLAGRWNEQFF. CDR3 in DNA: TGCAGTGCAGCCGGACTAGCGGGTCGATGGAATGAGCAGTTCTTC.

Of note for this clonotype: Compared with germline, one end of the junction differs, possibly owing to a read error. This chain uses TRBV6-5 with TRBJ1-6; no clear D. CDR3 length: 17 residues. Germline loops: CDR1 MNHEY, CDR2 SVGAGI. The CDR3 protein is CASSYSIGSSYNSLLHF. As DNA, the CDR3 is TGTGCCAGCAGTTACTCGATCGGCAGCTCCTATAATTCACTCCTCCACTTT.

This clonotype showed up many times. This rearrangement joins TRBV25-1 to TRBJ1-1, with D possibly matching TRBD1 (5 bases). V lost 3 bases to trimming and J lost 1 base, with 12 bases between them. This CDR3 has 15 residues. Germline V CDR1 and CDR2: MGHDK, SYGVNS. The CDR3 DNA sequence: TGTGCCAGCAGTGACCCCGGGCAGGGGAACACTGAAGCTTTCTTT. This codes for CASSDPGQGNTEAFF.

This chain joins TRBV4-1 and TRBJ2-1; D is uncertain. The CDR3 contains 13 residues. V shed 3 bases and J shed 10 bases, with 13 bases lying between them. The V gene's germline CDR1 is MGHRA and CDR2 YSYEKL. Written as DNA, the CDR3 is TGCGCCAGCAGCCACCCCCGTATGGGGGAGCAGTTCTTC. Residues: CASSHPRMGEQFF.

This clonotype was picked up a small number of times. This sequence joins TRBV10-3 and TRBJ2-5; 15 bases are shared with TRBD2. From germline, CDR1 is ENHRY and CDR2 SYGVKD. The CDR3 length is 16 residues. J was trimmed by 4 bases and V by 1 base; bases with no gene match: 1. The CDR3 region is CAISEWGLAGGETQYF. Here the CDR3 DNA reads TGTGCCATCAGTGAGTGGGGACTAGCGGGAGGAGAGACCCAGTACTTC.